This section outlines one T cell receptor (beta chain) sequence together with its context. This clonotype was counted many times. The clone's antigen remains unknown. Base-call qualities are not available, and no considerably larger clone is one nucleotide away. Each patient had bone marrow sampled at the time of active disease. Ficoll-Hypaque density gradient centrifugation was used to isolate the bone marrow mononuclear cells. Myeloma plasma cells were removed and CD138-negative cells were collected by negative selection after labeling with CD138 magnetic microbeads on a MACS separator. Flow cytometry on an Attune NxT with CD138 antibodies was used to check the purity of the isolated cells. Total RNA was extracted with TRIzol reagent and quantified with a NanoDrop spectrophotometer. Paired RNA-seq and IR-seq were performed on each patient's CD138-negative bone marrow sample. The data stem from a study of read filtering for tumor transcriptome and immune sequencing (dated by TCRdb to about 2020). Regarding the research as a whole: The cohort was composed of roughly 16 male and roughly 13 female patients, with a mean age of approximately 66 years and an age range of roughly 45 to 80. Under revised international staging, about 8 patients fell into R-ISS I, 15 or so into R-ISS II and more than five into R-ISS III. After DNase treatment, whole-transcriptome libraries were prepared using the TruSeq RNA Access Library Prep Kit. TCR-region mapped reads per sample ranged from about 3.5 to 11 million with IR-seq versus only about 75 to 1,400 with RNA-seq. TCR repertoires obtained by targeted immune repertoire sequencing and by bulk whole-transcriptome sequencing performed on the same bone marrow samples were compared. As a main aim, a read-filtering strategy for immune repertoire data was addressed, with the specific question being whether clonotypes supported by a single read should be removed.

TCR libraries were built from about 420 ng RNA with the Immunoverse kit, using molecular barcoded adaptors covering alpha/delta and beta/gamma chains. TCR library preparation used the same RNA that went into transcriptome sequencing. Sequencing of the TCR libraries was done on an Illumina HiSeq 4000 with 2 x 150 cycles. On the authors' methods: With MiXCR, TCR reads were aligned to human V, D, J and C references and assembled into CDR3 clonotypes, with quality filtering and error correction included. The tcR package in R was used for analysis of clonotype counts and gene usage diversity. For inspection of raw mapping reads, RNA-seq reads were mapped by STAR aligner version 2.5.3a onto GRCh37 of the human genome. To test how sequencing depth affects detected clonotypes, IR-seq fastq files were randomly downsampled with Seqtk 1.3. The public reads were reanalyzed by TCRdb: fastp trimming at Q25, MiXCR alignment, in-frame beta chains only. Rows with a matching CDR3 protein are joined into one entry that keeps the most common DNA and genes. In this record, the V and J calls reflect TCRdb's handling and not the investigators' own analysis. This sample comprises 25,000 or so distinct CDR3 sequences, less than 25% of them detected only once. Roughly a sixth of the sample rests with the top ten.

V is cut by 3 bases and J by 6 bases, and the space between the germline ends is 17 bases. For CDR1 and CDR2, the germline V gene (reference sequence) lists SGHKS and YYEKEE. Including the terminal cysteine and phenylalanine, the CDR3 comprises 15 residues. The read is trimmed to its CDR3 DNA, 45 bases read in frame from base 1. The paper's findings and limits, for the study overall: Rather than purified T cells, the sorted CD138-negative fraction was a mixed bone marrow immune population. The correlation between IR-seq and RNA-seq shared clonotype proportions was increased by removal of single-read clonotypes. In IR-seq, 80% to 85% of clonotypes but approximately 3.6% of total reads were represented by single-read clonotypes, whereas in RNA-seq, approximately 73% of clonotypes and around 45% of reads were represented by single-read clonotypes. Clonotypes were captured by IR-seq at much higher depth and more reliably than by RNA-seq, and smaller IR-seq throughput was sufficient for identification of most shared clonotypes.

Sequencing used a population of CD138-negative cells sorted from bone marrow. Explained via the paper, the cell subset or site label denotes: bone marrow mononuclear cells depleted of CD138+ plasma/myeloma cells by negative magnetic selection. The chain uses TRBV5-5 and TRBJ2-3; the D gene identity is not certain. This receptor was obtained from a donor at least 40 years old with multiple myeloma. Here the CDR3 is given as CASSYKANKVDTQYF. The DNA reads as follows: TGTGCCAGCAGCTACAAGGCGAATAAGGTGGATACGCAGTATTTT. The CDR3, completed at both ends by the reference TRBV5-5 and TRBJ2-3 genes, gives the full variable domain DAGVTQSPTHLIKTRGQQVTLRCSPISGHKSVSWYQQVLGQGPQFIFQYYEKEERGRGNFPDRFSARQFPNYSSELNVNALLLGDSALYLCASSYKANKVDTQYFGPGTRLTVL.